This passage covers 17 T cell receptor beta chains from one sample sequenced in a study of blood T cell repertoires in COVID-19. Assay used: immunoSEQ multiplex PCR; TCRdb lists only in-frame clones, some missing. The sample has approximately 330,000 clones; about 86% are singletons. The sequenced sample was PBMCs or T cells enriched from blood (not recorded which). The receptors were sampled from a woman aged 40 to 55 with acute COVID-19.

CDR3 loop: CASSFGGRGTGELFF. CDR3 nucleotide sequence: TGTGCCAGCAGCTTCGGCGGGAGGGGCACCGGGGAGCTGTTTTTT. The J gene is TRBJ2-2, the V gene TRBV7-2, with 9 positions matching TRBD2. V dropped 3 bases and J dropped 4; count of bases not matched to a gene: 3. This CDR3 contains 15 residues. Germline values: CDR1 SGHTA, CDR2 FQGNSA.

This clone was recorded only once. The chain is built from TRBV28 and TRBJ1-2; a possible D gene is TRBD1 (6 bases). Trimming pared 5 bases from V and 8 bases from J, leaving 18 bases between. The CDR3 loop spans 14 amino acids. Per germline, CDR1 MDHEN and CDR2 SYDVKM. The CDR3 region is CASSQSGTPQGYTF. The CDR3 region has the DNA TGTGCCAGCAGTCAATCCGGGACACCGCAAGGCTACACCTTC.

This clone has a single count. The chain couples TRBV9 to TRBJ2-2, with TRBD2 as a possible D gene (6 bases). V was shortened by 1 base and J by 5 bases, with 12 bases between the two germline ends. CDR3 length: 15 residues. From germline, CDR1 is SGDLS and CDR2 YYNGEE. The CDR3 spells CASSVTGLETGELFF. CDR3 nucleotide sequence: TGTGCCAGCAGCGTAACGGGACTGGAAACCGGGGAGCTGTTTTTT.

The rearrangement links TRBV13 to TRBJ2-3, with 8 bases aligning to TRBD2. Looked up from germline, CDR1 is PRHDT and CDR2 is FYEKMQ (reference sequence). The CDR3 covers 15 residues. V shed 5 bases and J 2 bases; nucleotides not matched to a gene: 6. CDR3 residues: CASSASGGHTDTQYF. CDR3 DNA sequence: TGTGCCAGCAGCGCAAGCGGGGGCCACACAGATACGCAGTATTTT. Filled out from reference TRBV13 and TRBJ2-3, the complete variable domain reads AAGVIQSPRHLIKEKRETATLKCYPIPRHDTVYWYQQGPGQDPQFLISFYEKMQSDKGSIPDRFSAQQFSDYHSELNMSSLELGDSALYFCASSASGGHTDTQYFGPGTRLTVL.

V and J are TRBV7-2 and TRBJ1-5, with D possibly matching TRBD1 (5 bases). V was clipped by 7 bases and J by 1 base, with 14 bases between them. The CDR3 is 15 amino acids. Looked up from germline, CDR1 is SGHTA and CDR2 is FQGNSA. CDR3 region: CASTPGGISNQPQHF. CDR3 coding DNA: TGTGCCAGCACCCCCGGGGGGATAAGCAATCAGCCCCAGCATTTT.

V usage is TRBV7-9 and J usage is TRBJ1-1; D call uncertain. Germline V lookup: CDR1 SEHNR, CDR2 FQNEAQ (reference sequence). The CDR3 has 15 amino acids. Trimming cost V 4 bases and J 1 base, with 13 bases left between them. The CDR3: CASSWRSGENTEAFF. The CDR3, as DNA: TGTGCCAGCAGCTGGAGGTCCGGCGAGAACACTGAAGCTTTCTTT. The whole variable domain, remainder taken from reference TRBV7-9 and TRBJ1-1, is DTGVSQNPRHKITKRGQNVTFRCDPISEHNRLYWYRQTLGQGPEFLTYFQNEAQLEKSRLLSDRFSAERPKGSFSTLEIQRTEQGDSAMYLCASSWRSGENTEAFFGQGTRLTVV.

Written as DNA, the CDR3 is TGTGCCAGCAGTGCCCAAGGGACAGCGGGTGAAAAACTGTTTTTT. Its translation is CASSAQGTAGEKLFF. The chain recombines TRBV28 with TRBJ1-4, with 7 positions matching TRBD1. The CDR3 has 15 amino acids. V dropped 5 bases and J dropped 7; count of bases not matched to a gene: 10. Germline lookup yields CDR1 MDHEN and CDR2 SYDVKM.

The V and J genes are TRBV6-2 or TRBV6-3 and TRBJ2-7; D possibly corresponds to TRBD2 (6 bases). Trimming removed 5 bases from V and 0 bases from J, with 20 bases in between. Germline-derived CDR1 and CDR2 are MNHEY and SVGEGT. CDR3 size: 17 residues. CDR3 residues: CASSDLWAGIFSYEQYF. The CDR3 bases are TGTGCCAGCAGTGACCTCTGGGCGGGAATCTTCTCCTACGAGCAGTACTTC.

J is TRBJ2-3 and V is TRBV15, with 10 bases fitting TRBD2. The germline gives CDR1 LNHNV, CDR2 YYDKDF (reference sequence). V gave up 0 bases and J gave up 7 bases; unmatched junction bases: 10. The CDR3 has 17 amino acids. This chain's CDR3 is CATSRDLERGGGNTQYF. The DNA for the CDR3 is TGTGCCACCAGCAGAGATTTAGAGCGGGGGGGCGGTAATACGCAGTATTTT.

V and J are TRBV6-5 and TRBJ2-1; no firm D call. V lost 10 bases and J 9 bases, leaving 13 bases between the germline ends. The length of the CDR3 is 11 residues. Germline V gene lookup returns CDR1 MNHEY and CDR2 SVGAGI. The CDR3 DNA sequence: TGTGCCACCCAAACCAGTGTTGAGCAGTTCTTC. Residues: CATQTSVEQFF.

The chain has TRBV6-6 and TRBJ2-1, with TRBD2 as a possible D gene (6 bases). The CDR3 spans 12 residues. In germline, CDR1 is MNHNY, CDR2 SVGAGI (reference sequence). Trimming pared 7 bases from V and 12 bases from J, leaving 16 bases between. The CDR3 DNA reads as TGTGCCAGCAATTCCAGGGCGGGGTGGCAGTTCTTC. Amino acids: CASNSRAGWQFF.

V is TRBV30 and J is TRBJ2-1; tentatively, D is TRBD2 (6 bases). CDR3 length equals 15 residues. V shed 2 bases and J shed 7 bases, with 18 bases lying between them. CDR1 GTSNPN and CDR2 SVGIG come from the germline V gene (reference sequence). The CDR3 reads CAWSPPGGVRNEQFF. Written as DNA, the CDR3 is TGTGCCTGGAGTCCCCCCGGCGGGGTTCGTAATGAGCAGTTCTTC.

The CDR3 protein is CASSPLGREKVAEQYF. For the CDR3, the DNA is TGTGCCAGCAGCCCCTTGGGGCGAGAAAAAGTAGCCGAGCAGTACTTC. V gene TRBV7-6 combines with J gene TRBJ2-7, with D perhaps TRBD1 (5 bases). The V gene's germline CDR1 is SGHVS and CDR2 FNYEAQ. The CDR3 loop spans 16 amino acids. V was clipped by 5 bases and J by 6 bases, with 23 bases between them.

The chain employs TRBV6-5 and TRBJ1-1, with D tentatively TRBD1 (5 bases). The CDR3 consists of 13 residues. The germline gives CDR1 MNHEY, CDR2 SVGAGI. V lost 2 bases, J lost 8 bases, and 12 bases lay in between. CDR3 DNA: TGTGCCAGCAGTTACGGGGCATGGTCCGAAGCTTTCTTT. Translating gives CASSYGAWSEAFF.

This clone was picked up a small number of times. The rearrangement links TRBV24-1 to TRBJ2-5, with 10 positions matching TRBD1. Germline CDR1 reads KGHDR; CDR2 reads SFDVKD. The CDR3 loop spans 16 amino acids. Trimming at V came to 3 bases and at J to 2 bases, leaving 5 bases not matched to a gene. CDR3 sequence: CATSDQGQGPQETQYF. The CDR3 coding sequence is TGTGCCACCAGTGATCAGGGACAGGGGCCGCAAGAGACCCAGTACTTC.

The CDR3 sequence is CASSYGTMGTEAFF. CDR3 DNA sequence: TGTGCCAGCAGTTACGGGACAATGGGCACTGAAGCTTTCTTT. The chain joins TRBV6-5 to TRBJ1-1, with D perhaps TRBD1 (6 bases). The germline gives CDR1 MNHEY, CDR2 SVGAGI. CDR3 size: 14 residues. With 2 bases removed from V and 4 bases from J, the gap between germline ends came to 11 bases.

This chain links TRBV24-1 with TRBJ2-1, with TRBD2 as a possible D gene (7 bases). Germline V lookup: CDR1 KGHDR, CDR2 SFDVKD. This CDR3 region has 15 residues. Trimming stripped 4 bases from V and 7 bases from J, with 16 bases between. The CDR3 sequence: CATSEGGLLRNEQFF. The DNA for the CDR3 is TGTGCCACCAGTGAAGGGGGACTACTTCGGAATGAGCAGTTCTTC.